The text below deals with one T cell receptor beta chain. Its target is unknown. The data are from a study of regulatory T cells in long-lasting Graves disease. Study-wide results and caveats: TRBV28 was favored in persistent disease, as were TRBJ1-2 and TRBJ2-5. New patients shared roughly 980 public clonotypes, fewer than the approximately 2,500 shared by persistent patients. It was peripheral blood alone, not thyroid tissue, that was studied. Relative to newly diagnosed Graves' patients, persistent ones had lower TCR diversity.

Time point noted: persistent/refractory GD, antithyroid drugs over 5 years with positive TRAb. RNA extracted from PBMCs served as the sequencing template. Germline-derived CDR1 and CDR2 are SEHNR and FQNEAQ (reference sequence). CDR3 length equals 14 residues. V lost 5 bases and J lost 3, with 10 bases in between. Library construction for TCR beta used iRepertoire HTBI primers and Arm-PCR of CDR3 regions. TCRdb itself ran the multiplex PCR reads through MiXCR, one entry per CDR3 protein. The sample lists around 460,000 distinct CDR3 sequences; around a fifth were seen once. The starting material was peripheral blood mononuclear cells (PBMCs), obtained when the disease was refractory, from a patient treated with antithyroid drugs. This sequence was found in a female donor with Graves disease. This chain connects TRBV7-9 to TRBJ2-2, with D unclear. CDR3 protein: CASSPPGDTGELFF. The CDR3 DNA sequence: TGTGCCAGCAGCCCACCTGGTGACACCGGGGAGCTGTTTTTT.